The 20 T cell receptor beta chains listed next were all sequenced from one sample in a study of T cell changes during pregnancy in multiple sclerosis. This table comes from immunoSEQ multiplex PCR, and its TCRdb copy is limited to in-frame clones, with some not included. The table lists 70,000 to 90,000 clones, just over 90% of them singletons, with less than 0.75% in the top ten. The source material was peripheral blood, sampled in the second trimester of pregnancy. These receptors were collected from a female donor in good health, enrolled as a control in a pregnancy study.

The DNA of the CDR3 is TGTGCCAGTAGTATAGAAAATACAGGGGGCGAAGTGCACGAAAAACTGTTTTTT. This codes for CASSIENTGGEVHEKLFF. The chain is built from TRBV19 and TRBJ1-4; 9 bases map to TRBD1. CDR1 and CDR2 (germline): LNHDA, SQIVND (reference sequence). This CDR3 contains 18 residues. V gave up 0 bases and J gave up 8 bases; unmatched junction bases: 13.

The sample holds one count of this clone. The V and J genes are TRBV4-1 and TRBJ2-3, with TRBD1 as a possible D gene (6 bases). Per germline, CDR1 MGHRA and CDR2 YSYEKL. V was cut by 0 bases and J by 2 bases, with 12 bases left in between. The CDR3 extends over 16 amino acids. The CDR3 sequence: CASSQEGRGFTDTQYF. The CDR3 DNA is TGCGCCAGCAGCCAAGAGGGCAGGGGCTTCACAGATACGCAGTATTTT.

The chain combines TRBV27 with TRBJ2-7, with TRBD1 matching 9 bases. Per germline, CDR1 MNHEY and CDR2 SMNVEV (reference sequence). This CDR3 is built from 14 residues. The V segment lost 5 bases and the J segment 3 bases; nucleotides outside the gene matches: 5. The CDR3 sequence: CASSPQGADYEQYF. DNA of the CDR3: TGTGCCAGCAGTCCACAGGGGGCAGACTACGAGCAGTACTTC.

This clone occurred once. The chain is built from TRBV7-2 and TRBJ1-2; maybe TRBD1 (5 bases). The length of the CDR3 is 14 residues. Germline V gene sequence: CDR1 SGHTA, CDR2 FQGNSA. With 3 bases removed from V and 4 bases from J, the gap between germline ends came to 12 bases. Here the CDR3 DNA reads TGTGCCAGCAGCTTTCCAGGGAAGGGCTATGGCTACACCTTC. Protein sequence: CASSFPGKGYGYTF.

V usage is TRBV13 and J usage is TRBJ1-5, with D perhaps TRBD1 (5 bases). The germline gives CDR1 PRHDT, CDR2 FYEKMQ (reference sequence). There are 16 residues in the CDR3. V was trimmed by 4 bases and J by 2 bases, leaving 15 bases between them. This chain's CDR3 is CASSYARGGGNQPQHF. The CDR3 nucleotides read TGTGCCAGCAGCTACGCCCGGGGAGGGGGCAATCAGCCCCAGCATTTT.

The rearrangement links TRBV7-2 to TRBJ1-1; a possible D gene is TRBD1 (5 bases). Germline lookup yields CDR1 SGHTA and CDR2 FQGNSA. This CDR3 comprises 13 residues. The V end was cut by 3 bases, the J end by 5 bases, with 10 bases between. The CDR3 protein is CASSLGGSTEAFF. In DNA, the CDR3 is TGTGCCAGCAGCTTGGGGGGTTCGACTGAAGCTTTCTTT.

This clone was detected once. The chain uses TRBV6-5 and TRBJ2-3; possible D gene TRBD2, 6 bases. Trimming removed 5 bases at V and 2 bases at J, with 11 bases between. There are 14 residues in the CDR3. CDR1 is MNHEY, CDR2 SVGAGI, per germline. CDR3 coding DNA: TGTGCCAGCAGTGGTAGCGGAAACACAGATACGCAGTATTTT. Amino acid sequence: CASSGSGNTDTQYF.

V gene TRBV7-9 combines with J gene TRBJ1-5; unclear D gene. The germline gives CDR1 SEHNR, CDR2 FQNEAQ (reference sequence). The CDR3 is made up of 14 amino acids. V was cut by 0 bases and J by 7 bases, with 10 bases left in between. CDR3 sequence: CASSLAGEGQPQHF. The CDR3, as DNA: TGTGCCAGCAGCTTAGCCGGGGAAGGCCAGCCCCAGCATTTT. Complete variable domain (other parts from reference TRBV7-9 and TRBJ1-5): DTGVSQNPRHKITKRGQNVTFRCDPISEHNRLYWYRQTLGQGPEFLTYFQNEAQLEKSRLLSDRFSAERPKGSFSTLEIQRTEQGDSAMYLCASSLAGEGQPQHFGDGTRLSIL.

The chain uses TRBV30 and TRBJ1-2; maybe TRBD1 (6 bases). CDR3 length: 14 residues. Per germline, CDR1 GTSNPN and CDR2 SVGIG (reference sequence). V gave up 1 base and J gave up 6 bases, with 15 bases separating them. As DNA, the CDR3 is TGTGCCTGGAGTGGTCTCCGGGACAACCATGGCTACACCTTC. Protein: CAWSGLRDNHGYTF.

V is TRBV30 and J is TRBJ2-3, with 10 nucleotides matching TRBD1. The germline CDR1 and CDR2 sequences are GTSNPN and SVGIG (reference sequence). Unmatched junction bases numbered 8, after V lost 3 bases and J lost 5 bases. The CDR3 is 15 amino acids. The CDR3 reads CAWRTDRGRGDTQYF. DNA for the CDR3: TGTGCCTGGAGAACAGACAGGGGGCGCGGAGATACGCAGTATTTT.

This clone appeared once. This chain links TRBV5-6 with TRBJ2-5; D perhaps matches TRBD2 (6 bases). Looked up from germline, CDR1 is SGHDT and CDR2 is YYEEEE. Deletions cut 1 base from V and 4 bases from J, with 14 bases between. The CDR3 loop spans 15 amino acids. The CDR3 reads CASSLRTLGGETQYF. The CDR3 bases are TGTGCCAGCAGCTTGAGGACTCTGGGAGGAGAGACCCAGTACTTC.

The chain recombines TRBV7-3 with TRBJ2-2; 7 bases match TRBD1. The germline V gene encodes CDR1 SGHTA and CDR2 FQGTGA. Trimming cost V 4 bases and J 3 bases; bases outside gene matches: 8. CDR3 length equals 16 residues. CDR3 in DNA: TGTGCCAGCAGCTCGTACAGAGGGGGCCACACCGGGGAGCTGTTTTTT. It specifies CASSSYRGGHTGELFF.

The DNA of the CDR3 is TGTGCCAGTAAAAGCGGGGGCACTGAAGCTTTCTTT. It encodes CASKSGGTEAFF. The V gene is TRBV19, the J gene TRBJ1-1, with a possible D match to TRBD1 (5 bases). The V and J ends lost 7 bases and 4 bases respectively, with 10 bases between them. The CDR3 sequence is 12 residues long. Germline-derived CDR1 and CDR2 are LNHDA and SQIVND (reference sequence). Looking up the rest from reference TRBV19 and TRBJ1-1 gives the full variable domain: DGGITQSPKYLFRKEGQNVTLSCEQNLNHDAMYWYRQDPGQGLRLIYYSQIVNDFQKGDIAEGYSVSREKKESFPLTVTSAQKNPTAFYLCASKSGGTEAFFGQGTRLTVV.

In DNA, the CDR3 is TGTGCCAGTAGTTACGAGGGACTTGGCTACACCTTC. Protein sequence: CASSYEGLGYTF. The rearrangement links TRBV19 to TRBJ1-2, with TRBD1 as a possible D gene (5 bases). CDR1 and CDR2 (germline): LNHDA, SQIVND (reference sequence). The CDR3 runs 12 residues. Deletions cut 5 bases from V and 7 bases from J, with 11 bases between.

The genes are TRBV19 and TRBJ2-5, with 10 bases identical to TRBD2. V trimming: 5 bases; J trimming: 2 bases; junction bases outside the gene matches: 8. The CDR3 loop spans 16 amino acids. CDR1 and CDR2 from the germline V gene are LNHDA and SQIVND (reference sequence). The CDR3 is CASSGRTSGPQETQYF. The CDR3 nucleotides are TGTGCCAGTAGTGGCAGGACTAGCGGACCACAAGAGACCCAGTACTTC. Using reference TRBV19 and TRBJ2-5 for the parts outside the CDR3, the full variable domain is DGGITQSPKYLFRKEGQNVTLSCEQNLNHDAMYWYRQDPGQGLRLIYYSQIVNDFQKGDIAEGYSVSREKKESFPLTVTSAQKNPTAFYLCASSGRTSGPQETQYFGPGTRLLVL.

The chain is built from TRBV5-1 and TRBJ2-3; TRBD2 agrees at 10 bases. The CDR3 runs 16 residues. The V and J ends lost 3 bases and 2 bases, in that order; junction bases with no gene match: 6. Germline loops: CDR1 SGHRS, CDR2 YFSETQ. The CDR3 is CASSSGLAELTDTQYF. In DNA form, the CDR3 reads TGCGCCAGCAGCTCAGGACTAGCGGAACTCACAGATACGCAGTATTTT.

The chain has TRBV19 and TRBJ2-7, with 10 bases lining up with TRBD1. With 6 bases clipped from V and 0 bases from J, the junction kept 5 bases outside the gene matches. The CDR3 length is 15 residues. Germline assignment: CDR1 LNHDA and CDR2 SQIVND (reference sequence). In DNA, the CDR3 is TGTGCCAGTAGGACCCGGGACAGGGGCTCCTACGAGCAGTACTTC. Its translation is CASRTRDRGSYEQYF.

This chain connects TRBV21-1 to TRBJ1-4. TRBV21-1 is assigned pseudogene status. The CDR3 has 15 amino acids. The CDR3 reads CASSKGEGRNEKLFF. The CDR3 coding sequence is TGTGCCAGCAGCAAAGGTGAGGGAAGAAATGAAAAACTGTTTTTT.

CDR3 region: CACRGQAPYEQYF. The CDR3 region has the DNA TGTGCCTGTAGGGGACAGGCTCCCTACGAGCAGTACTTC. The chain combines TRBV30 with TRBJ2-7; 8 bases are shared with TRBD1. Trimming took 6 bases from V and 2 from J; bases not matched to a gene: 6. This CDR3 region has 13 residues. Per germline, CDR1 GTSNPN and CDR2 SVGIG (reference sequence).

The chain has TRBV6-1 and TRBJ1-5; D uncertain. This CDR3 has 12 amino acids. Germline loops: CDR1 MNHNS, CDR2 SASEGT. Deletions cut 8 bases from V and 7 bases from J, with 12 bases between. The CDR3 nucleotides are TGTGCCAGCTTCCACCTATCGCAGCCCCAGCATTTT. Translation: CASFHLSQPQHF.